These 14 T cell receptor beta chains came from one sample sequenced in a study of shared clonotypes between healthy human individuals. Produced via immunoSEQ multiplex PCR; TCRdb's table is partial and in-frame only. The table shows 980,000 or so clones, with approximately 76% occurring only once. Sequencing was done on a sample of memory CD4+ T cells sorted from blood. Subset given: CD45RA-negative fraction. The receptors come from a young man in good health.

The J gene is TRBJ2-7, the V gene TRBV4-3, with a possible D match to TRBD1 (6 bases). Germline CDR1 is LGHNA and CDR2 is YSLEER. The CDR3 runs to 15 residues. Trimming left V 0 bases short and J 2 bases short, with 11 bases between. CDR3 amino acids: CASSQEQGLPYEQYF. CDR3 DNA sequence: TGCGCCAGCAGCCAAGAACAGGGCCTACCCTACGAGCAGTACTTC.

J is TRBJ1-3 and V is TRBV28, with D perhaps matching TRBD1 (5 bases). Germline V gives CDR1 MDHEN, CDR2 SYDVKM. This CDR3 spans 15 amino acids. V was clipped by 5 bases and J by 8 bases, with 19 bases between them. Here the CDR3 DNA reads TGTGCCAGCAGTCTAAATCCCTCGGGGGGTTACACCATATATTTT. Encoded protein: CASSLNPSGGYTIYF.

The gene calls are TRBV11-2 and TRBJ2-6; perhaps TRBD1 as D (6 bases). CDR1 is SGHAT and CDR2 is FQNNGV in the germline V gene. This CDR3 contains 17 residues. Trimming cost V 1 base and J 4 bases, with 14 bases left between them. The CDR3 reads CASSLAGVTLGANVLTF. The DNA of the CDR3 is TGTGCCAGCAGCTTAGCAGGGGTTACACTCGGGGCCAACGTCCTGACTTTC.

With regard to this clone: This may be a read error: a much more frequent sequence differs by one nucleotide. At the DNA level, this CDR3 is encoded by other sequences in the same sample as well. The chain joins TRBV25-1 to TRBJ2-7; tentative D call: TRBD1 (6 bases). Trimming removed 4 bases from V and 0 bases from J, with 10 bases in between. CDR3 length: 14 amino acids. The germline gives CDR1 MGHDK, CDR2 SYGVNS. CDR3 residues: CASSAGHLSYEQYF. The CDR3 DNA sequence: TGTGCCAGCAGTGCGGGACACCTCTCCTACGAGCAGTACTTC.

The V and J genes are TRBV27 and TRBJ2-7, with D maybe TRBD2 (5 bases). Germline CDR1 is MNHEY and CDR2 is SMNVEV (reference sequence). V lost 6 bases and J lost 11, with 14 bases in between. The CDR3 runs to 11 residues. The CDR3 DNA reads TGTGCCAGCAGGTTCGGGGTCTTGGAGTACTTC. Amino acids: CASRFGVLEYF.

V and J are TRBV5-1 and TRBJ1-2; 11 nucleotides agree with TRBD1. The CDR3 extends over 17 amino acids. The trim removed 3 bases at V and 6 bases at J, leaving 13 bases unmatched. CDR1 is SGHRS, CDR2 YFSETQ, per germline. In nucleotides, the CDR3 is TGCGCCAGCAGCTGGTGGAGGAGTGGACAGGGGGCGGATGGCTACACCTTC. Translated, it gives CASSWWRSGQGADGYTF. Combining the CDR3 with reference TRBV5-1 and TRBJ1-2 gives the whole variable domain KAGVTQTPRYLIKTRGQQVTLSCSPISGHRSVSWYQQTPGQGLQFLFEYFSETQRNKGNFPGRFSGRQFSNSRSEMNVSTLELGDSALYLCASSWWRSGQGADGYTFGSGTRLTVV.

The chain uses TRBV6-1 and TRBJ2-7; tentatively, D is TRBD2 (5 bases). Germline lookup yields CDR1 MNHNS and CDR2 SASEGT. The CDR3 runs 13 residues. The germline V and J ends were trimmed by 6 bases and 2 bases, with 11 bases remaining between them. The CDR3 here is CASRASSTYEQYF. CDR3 nucleotides: TGTGCCAGCAGAGCTAGCAGCACCTACGAGCAGTACTTC.

The chain links TRBV15 to TRBJ2-2; perhaps TRBD2 as D (7 bases). The CDR3 is made up of 18 amino acids. Germline V CDR1 and CDR2: LNHNV, YYDKDF (reference sequence). Trimming took 0 bases from V and 0 from J, leaving 14 bases between them. In nucleotides, the CDR3 is TGTGCCACCAGCAGAGATCGGGGGGCGTTCACGAACACCGGGGAGCTGTTTTTT. Translation: CATSRDRGAFTNTGELFF.

The genes are TRBV10-3 and TRBJ2-7, with 7 bases that match TRBD2. V was clipped by 5 bases and J by 5 bases; unmatched bases: 9. The CDR3 consists of 14 residues. Germline CDR1 ENHRY, CDR2 SYGVKD. CDR3 nucleotide sequence: TGTGCCATCAGTCCGGGACTATCGACGGACGAGCAGTACTTC. The encoded protein is CAISPGLSTDEQYF.

The V and J genes are TRBV18 and TRBJ1-1; TRBD1 matches 7 bases. CDR1 is KGHSH, CDR2 LQKENI, per germline. The CDR3 is 15 amino acids. V was pared by 3 bases and J by 5 bases, with 9 bases of the junction left unmatched. The CDR3 region is CASSPGQAMGTEAFF. DNA for the CDR3: TGTGCCAGCTCACCCGGACAGGCCATGGGGACTGAAGCTTTCTTT.

The chain uses TRBV7-2 and TRBJ1-1; D not resolved. Germline V CDR1 and CDR2: SGHTA, FQGNSA. The ends were cut back, 1 base at V and 0 bases at J, with 9 bases in the middle. CDR3 size: 15 residues. CDR3 protein: CASSLGGPMNTEAFF. The CDR3 DNA follows: TGTGCCAGCAGCTTAGGGGGTCCGATGAACACTGAAGCTTTCTTT.

This rearrangement joins TRBV15 to TRBJ1-5; 8 bases are shared with TRBD1. From germline, CDR1 is LNHNV and CDR2 YYDKDF (reference sequence). The V and J ends lost 9 bases and 3 bases, in that order; junction bases with no gene match: 7. CDR3 length: 14 residues. Written as DNA, the CDR3 is TGTGCCACTGACCCGACAGGGGCCAATCAGCCCCAGCATTTT. Protein: CATDPTGANQPQHF.

The chain's CDR3 is CADSDKYNSPLHF. CDR3 nucleotide sequence: TGTGCCGACTCGGACAAGTATAATTCACCCCTCCACTTT. The chain couples TRBV2 to TRBJ1-6; maybe TRBD1 (5 bases). V was clipped by 11 bases and J by 4 bases, with 12 bases between them. In germline, CDR1 is SNHLY, CDR2 FYNNEI. The CDR3 sequence is 13 residues long.

The chain combines TRBV6-6 with TRBJ2-2; TRBD2 matches at 9 bases. The V gene's germline CDR1 is MNHNY and CDR2 SVGAGI (reference sequence). The CDR3 loop spans 14 amino acids. V shed 6 bases and J 4 bases; nucleotides not matched to a gene: 3. The CDR3 DNA sequence: TGTGCCAGCAGGCGGGAGGGACGCACCGGGGAGCTGTTTTTT. Translated: CASRREGRTGELFF.